What follows are 27 T cell receptor beta chains derived from one specimen sequenced in a study of tumor-infiltrating lymphocytes in primary liver carcinoma. The blood RNA (from unsorted whole blood) was obtained, and germline DNA was also extracted. Starting from 450 to 500 ng of total RNA, TCR beta cDNA was produced with a primer in the constant region. TCR beta libraries came from three nested multiplex PCR rounds using slightly modified ARM-PCR. The opening two PCR rounds, about 11 cycles each, paired TRBV1-TRBV30 forward primers with a C-beta reverse primer. TCRdb reanalysed the multiplex PCR reads using MiXCR and keeps one entry per CDR3 protein. The sample includes 180,000 or so distinct CDR3 sequences, over 45% of them seen just once. The sample comprised peripheral blood. These TCRs come from a man aged 35 to 55 with primary liver carcinoma and hepatitis B virus infection.

Of note for this clonotype: Since a much larger clone is just one base distant, this may be a read error. The V gene is TRBV29-1, the J gene TRBJ2-5; D may match TRBD1 or TRBD2 (6 bases each). This CDR3 region has 14 residues. The germline gives CDR1 SQVTM, CDR2 ANQGSEA. CDR3 sequence (DNA): TGCAGCGTCGGTCAGAGGGGGGTCGAAGAGACCCAGTGCTTC. This codes for CSVGQRGVEETQCF.

J is TRBJ2-1 and V is TRBV12-3 or TRBV12-4; unclear D gene. Trimming took off 2 bases at V and 6 bases at J, with 8 bases between the two ends. This CDR3 region has 13 residues. This CDR3 is CASSLRARNEQFF. The CDR3 nucleotides are TGTGCCAGCAGTTTAAGGGCGCGCAATGAGCAGTTCTTC.

This clonotype was detected many times. This chain joins TRBV11-2 and TRBJ2-1, with 7 bases fitting TRBD2. V shed 3 bases and J 0 bases; nucleotides not matched to a gene: 2. Germline values: CDR1 SGHAT, CDR2 FQNNGV. The length of the CDR3 is 15 residues. The CDR3 protein is CASSFQRGSYNEQFF. The CDR3 bases are TGTGCCAGCAGCTTCCAGCGGGGCTCCTACAATGAGCAGTTCTTC. The variable domain in full, completed from reference TRBV11-2 and TRBJ2-1, reads EAGVAQSPRYKIIEKRQSVAFWCNPISGHATLYWYQQILGQGPKLLIQFQNNGVVDDSQLPKDRFSAERLKGVDSTLKIQPAKLEDSAVYLCASSFQRGSYNEQFFGPGTRLTVL.

Of note for this clonotype: A much larger clone lies a single base off, so this may be a read error. CDR3 coding DNA: TGCAGCGCTGGGGACAGGATTCACACCTGGGAGCTGTTTTTT. Residues: CSAGDRIHTWELFF. This chain joins TRBV29-1 and TRBJ2-2, with 8 bases that match TRBD1. Germline lookup yields CDR1 SQVTM and CDR2 ANQGSEA. The CDR3 has 14 residues.

Regarding this clonotype: One end of the junction fails to match germline, which may point to a read error. The chain is built from TRBV11-2 and TRBJ2-2; TRBD2 might be the D (5 bases). CDR1 is SGHAT, CDR2 FQNNGV, per germline. The CDR3 length is 14 residues. The CDR3 sequence: CANRPTTNTGEPFF. CDR3 sequence (DNA): TGTGCCAACAGACCTACAACGAACACCGGGGAGCCGTTTTTT.

Details on this clonotype: Being one base from a much bigger clone, this may be a read error. This sequence joins TRBV6-5 and TRBJ2-3; D uncertain. Trimming pared 4 bases from V and 2 bases from J, leaving 16 bases between. The CDR3 spans 16 residues. Germline CDR1 MNHEY, CDR2 SVGAGI. CDR3 bases: TGTGCCAGCAGTTTCATGACCCAACTCCCCACAGATACGCAGTATTTT. Translated: CASSFMTQLPTDTQYF.

Remarks on this clonotype: A read error may produce the germline difference seen at one junction end. This sequence joins TRBV29-1 and TRBJ1-5, with a weak D call TRBD1 (5 bases). This CDR3 spans 15 amino acids. CDR1 and CDR2 from the germline V gene are SQVTM and ANQGSEA. CDR3 amino acids: CSVATGGGNYQPQHF. Here the CDR3 DNA reads TGCAGCGTCGCGACCGGGGGTGGTAACTATCAGCCCCAACATTTT.

This clonotype was found a few times. CDR3 loop: CASSQEALAAYNEQFF. The CDR3 nucleotides are TGTGCCAGCAGCCAAGAAGCACTAGCGGCCTACAATGAGCAGTTCTTC. V and J are TRBV4-2 and TRBJ2-1; 8 bases agree with TRBD2. V dropped 0 bases and J dropped 2; count of bases not matched to a gene: 3. The V gene's germline CDR1 is LGHNA and CDR2 YNFKEQ. The CDR3 length is 16 residues.

The chain carries TRBV6-6 and TRBJ2-3; the D gene is possibly TRBD1 (5 bases). V was pared by 7 bases and J by 5 bases, with 10 bases between. Germline V CDR1 and CDR2: MNHNY, SVGAGI (reference sequence). The length of the CDR3 is 12 residues. The CDR3 reads CASKIGEDTQYF. The CDR3 region has the DNA TGTGCCAGCAAAATAGGGGAAGATACGCAGTATTTT.

V gene TRBV6-1 combines with J gene TRBJ2-1; D possibly uses TRBD1 or TRBD2 (5 bases each). The CDR3 has 13 residues. CDR1 MNHNS and CDR2 SASEGT come from the germline V gene. V dropped 5 bases and J dropped 10 bases, with 15 bases sitting between them. DNA of the CDR3: TGTGCCAGCAGTCTGGGGGAATTGAGGGAGCAGTTCTTC. Translation: CASSLGELREQFF.

About this clonotype: The conserved phenylalanine or tryptophan is not found at the CDR3 terminus, so this likely reflects a read error. The J gene is TRBJ1-5, the V gene TRBV29-1; D is unresolved. CDR3 length: 14 amino acids. CDR1 and CDR2 from the germline V gene are SQVTM and ANQGSEA. This CDR3 is CSVRAGPGNQSQHS. The CDR3 nucleotides read TGCAGCGTTCGGGCAGGACCTGGCAATCAGTCCCAGCATTCT.

This clonotype was counted between two and nine times. V and J are TRBV5-5 and TRBJ1-4; perhaps TRBD1 as D (5 bases). V lost 4 bases, J lost 6 bases, and 16 bases lay in between. Looked up from germline, CDR1 is SGHKS and CDR2 is YYEKEE (reference sequence). The CDR3 runs to 15 residues. Written as DNA, the CDR3 is TGTGCCAGCAGCCCAAGTTGGGGGGGGGATGAAAAACTGTTTTTT. It translates to CASSPSWGGDEKLFF.

The chain employs TRBV29-1 and TRBJ2-3; 7 bases are a match to TRBD1. J was trimmed by 3 bases and V by 7 bases; bases with no gene match: 4. Germline V CDR1 and CDR2: SQVTM, ANQGSEA. This CDR3 has 12 amino acids. The CDR3 region is CSATGVTDTQYF. The CDR3 bases are TGCAGCGCTACAGGGGTTACAGATACGCAGTATTTT.

A word on this clonotype: A much bigger clone sits one base away, suggesting this may be a read error. The chain has TRBV4-1 and TRBJ2-5; no reliable D call. The CDR3 spans 14 residues. Trimming left V 2 bases short and J 3 bases short, with 10 bases between. Germline values: CDR1 MGHRA, CDR2 YSYEKL. The CDR3 DNA is TGCGCCAGCAGCCAAACGGGCGGAAAAGAGACCCAGTACTTC. This codes for CASSQTGGKETQYF.

Only a few counts were recorded for this clonotype. This rearrangement joins TRBV4-1 to TRBJ1-5; 8 nucleotides agree with TRBD1. The CDR3 is made up of 15 amino acids. J lost 5 bases, V lost 1 base, and 4 bases had no gene match. The germline CDR1 and CDR2 sequences are MGHRA and YSYEKL. The CDR3 DNA sequence: TGCGCCAGCAGCCAAGGGGACAGGCTAGATCAGCCCCAGCATTTT. As protein: CASSQGDRLDQPQHF.

This clonotype was recorded once. The junction differs from germline at one of its ends, possibly a read error. The chain joins TRBV7-9 to TRBJ2-7; 7 bases line up with TRBD2. The germline V gene has CDR1 SEHNR and CDR2 FQNEAQ (reference sequence). This CDR3 contains 13 residues. This CDR3 reads CARSLLAYHEQYF. In DNA form, the CDR3 reads TGTGCCAGAAGCTTACTAGCGTACCACGAGCAGTACTTC.

As for this clonotype: A read error is likely, as this CDR3 ends without the conserved phenylalanine or tryptophan. V is TRBV6-5 and J is TRBJ1-6; a possible D gene is TRBD1 (5 bases). This CDR3 has 15 amino acids. CDR1 MNHEY and CDR2 SVGAGI come from the germline V gene. V lost 4 bases and J 3 bases, leaving 10 bases between the germline ends. The CDR3 nucleotides read TGTGCCAGCAGTTTAGGGACGGACTATAATTCACCCCTCCACCTT. Translation gives CASSLGTDYNSPLHL.

The chain couples TRBV11-2 to TRBJ2-1; D may be TRBD1 or TRBD2 (5 bases each). Trimming cost V 1 base and J 12 bases, with 16 bases left between them. The CDR3 totals 14 residues. Germline CDR1 SGHAT, CDR2 FQNNGV. The CDR3 bases are TGTGCCAGCAGCTTAGCTCGGGGAAGGGGTGGGCAGTTCTTC. Translated: CASSLARGRGGQFF.

About this clonotype itself: One end of the junction varies from germline; a read error may be responsible. The CDR3 sequence: CTSSQGQGGPEQFF. Written as DNA, the CDR3 is TGCACCAGCAGCCAAGGGCAGGGGGGGCCTGAGCAGTTCTTC. The chain links TRBV11-2 to TRBJ2-1; D is perhaps TRBD1 or TRBD2 (7 bases each). In germline, CDR1 is SGHAT, CDR2 FQNNGV. The CDR3 spans 14 residues. The whole variable domain, remainder taken from reference TRBV11-2 and TRBJ2-1, is EAGVAQSPRYKIIEKRQSVAFWCNPISGHATLYWYQQILGQGPKLLIQFQNNGVVDDSQLPKDRFSAERLKGVDSTLKIQPAKLEDSAVYLCTSSQGQGGPEQFFGPGTRLTVL.

This clonotype occurred once. Just one base apart from a much larger clone, this may be a read error. The J gene is TRBJ1-1, the V gene TRBV29-1; D may be TRBD1 (6 bases). CDR3 length: 12 residues. Germline V CDR1 and CDR2: SQVTM, ANQGSEA. The CDR3 loop reads CNVWGTNTEAFF. Here the CDR3 DNA reads TGCAACGTCTGGGGGACAAACACTGAAGCTTTCTTT.

This clonotype appeared a few times. The chain recombines TRBV4-1 with TRBJ2-5; 10 nucleotides match TRBD2. J was trimmed by 5 bases and V by 3 bases; bases with no gene match: 6. This CDR3 has 15 amino acids. Germline CDR1 reads MGHRA; CDR2 reads YSYEKL. Here the CDR3 reads CASSHAAGGLETQYF. In DNA, the CDR3 is TGCGCCAGCAGCCATGCAGCGGGAGGGCTGGAGACCCAGTACTTC.

V and J are TRBV12-3 or TRBV12-4 and TRBJ1-1, with D perhaps matching TRBD1 (5 bases). The CDR3 length is 14 residues. V lost 3 bases to trimming and J lost 4 bases, with 12 bases between them. The DNA of the CDR3 is TGTGCCAGCAGTTTCGGCGGGGCGGGCACTGAAGCTTTCTTT. Its translation is CASSFGGAGTEAFF.

V and J are TRBV4-2 and TRBJ2-1, with a tentative D call TRBD2 (5 bases). V dropped 5 bases and J dropped 1 base, with 21 bases sitting between them. Germline lookup yields CDR1 LGHNA and CDR2 YNFKEQ. The CDR3 covers 18 residues. CDR3 coding DNA: TGTGCCAGCAGCATGTTTCTAGCTGGAGACGGTTCCTACAATGAGCAGTTCTTC. This translates into CASSMFLAGDGSYNEQFF.

The chain has TRBV11-2 and TRBJ2-5; 7 bases agree with TRBD2. Looked up from germline, CDR1 is SGHAT and CDR2 is FQNNGV. This CDR3 is 15 amino acids long. After removal of 0 bases from V and 2 bases from J, the junction contained 3 bases not matched to a gene. The CDR3 bases are TGTGCCAGCAGCTTAGATCTTAGCGGGCAAGAGACCCAGTACTTC. Amino acid sequence: CASSLDLSGQETQYF.

CDR3 protein: CAISPRGGVGTQYF. DNA of the CDR3: TGTGCCATCTCTCCCCGGGGGGGAGTAGGGACCCAGTACTTC. The chain has TRBV10-3 and TRBJ2-5; 8 bases align to TRBD2. The CDR3 spans 14 residues. V lost 8 bases and J lost 7; bases outside the gene matches: 12. Germline V gives CDR1 ENHRY, CDR2 SYGVKD.

The chain combines TRBV29-1 with TRBJ2-7; 14 bases are shared with TRBD2. The CDR3 totals 13 residues. Trimming removed 4 bases from V and 7 bases from J; junction bases left unmatched: 3. Germline V gene sequence: CDR1 SQVTM, CDR2 ANQGSEA. This CDR3 is CSVGGLAGDEQYF. The CDR3 region has the DNA TGCAGCGTTGGGGGACTAGCGGGAGATGAGCAGTACTTC.

The rearrangement joins TRBV5-1 to TRBJ1-5, with a weak D call TRBD1 (5 bases). V gave up 0 bases and J gave up 5 bases, with 9 bases separating them. The CDR3 totals 14 residues. CDR1 and CDR2 (germline): SGHRS, YFSETQ. This chain's CDR3 is CASSLEGVDQPQHF. In DNA, the CDR3 is TGCGCCAGCAGCTTGGAAGGGGTAGATCAGCCCCAGCATTTT.